This TCR beta chain is drawn from a study of early T cells in non-severe SARS-CoV-2 infection. TCRdb re-called the 5' RACE reads with MiXCR, one entry per CDR3 protein. This sample has around 37,000 distinct CDR3 sequences, with over 8.5% found just once. This clonotype was counted at least ten times. The CDR3 contains 15 residues. Germline values: CDR1 SGHTA, CDR2 FQGNSA. V was trimmed by 1 base and J by 1 base, leaving 8 bases between them. The sequencing sample was made of whole blood. The sequence derives from an adult who was a healthcare worker with PCR-confirmed SARS-CoV-2 infection or an uninfected control (not recorded which). This chain connects TRBV7-2 to TRBJ1-5; a possible D gene is TRBD1 (6 bases). Here the CDR3 DNA reads TGTGCCAGCAGCTTAGGAGGGGGGAGCAATCAGCCCCAGCATTTT. It translates to CASSLGGGSNQPQHF.